These T cell receptor beta chains were read from a single sample in a study of T cells in Graves' hyperthyroidism and ophthalmopathy. Each CDR3 protein gets one entry after TCRdb re-called the multiplex PCR reads with MiXCR. The sample has under 650,000 distinct CDR3 sequences, 15% to 20% seen once. Sequencing was performed on blood. Source of these receptors: a woman in her thirties with Graves' hyperthyroidism. Both conserved end residues are part of each CDR3. A D gene is named only where the DNA matches it firmly. Part of the rows lack a size; the others show once, few, many or a class for expanded clones.

TRBV6-1	TRBD2	16	TRBJ2-5	few	TGTGCCAGCAGTCCCCTAGCGGGAGGAGGTTGGGAGACCCAGTACTTC	CASSPLAGGGWETQYF
TRBV18	TRBD1	13	TRBJ2-5	many	TGTGCCAGCTCACCAGGGACAGAAGAGACCCAGTACTTC	CASSPGTEETQYF
TRBV20-1	TRBD2	12	TRBJ2-1	few	TGCAGTGCTGGGACTAGCGTGCATGAGCAGTTCTTC	CSAGTSVHEQFF
TRBV5-1	NA	15	TRBJ2-2	NA	TGCGCCAGCAGCCCGGACCCTTTAGAGACCGGGGAGCTGTTTTTT	CASSPDPLETGELFF
TRBV30	TRBD1	13	TRBJ1-4	many	TGTGCCTGGAGGGACAGGGGAGATGAAAAACTGTTTTTT	CAWRDRGDEKLFF
TRBV28	NA	14	TRBJ1-3	NA	TGTGCCAGCAGTGCCCCTAACTCTGGAAACACCATATATTTT	CASSAPNSGNTIYF
TRBV30	NA	12	TRBJ2-5	many	TGTGCCTGGGGACAGCGCCAAGAGACCCAGTACTTC	CAWGQRQETQYF
TRBV18	NA	12	TRBJ2-1	many	TGTGCCAGCTCACCAGTAGGGAATGAGCAGTTCTTC	CASSPVGNEQFF
TRBV6-1	NA	12	TRBJ1-1	few	TGTGCCAGCAGGTCGACGGGGACTGAAGCTTTCTTT	CASRSTGTEAFF
TRBV19	TRBD1	10	TRBJ2-1	once	TGTGCCTTTTCCGGGACAGCTAAGTTCTTC	CAFSGTAKFF
TRBV28	NA	15	TRBJ1-3	many	TGTGCCAGCAGTTTAAGGCCACCCGCCCCAACCACCATATATTTT	CASSLRPPAPTTIYF
TRBV20-1	NA	14	TRBJ2-2	NA	TGCAGTGCTAGGAGGGGGATTAGCACCGGGGAGCTGTTTTTT	CSARRGISTGELFF
TRBV28	NA	13	TRBJ2-3	many	TGTGCCAGCAGACCAGGGCCGGCGGATACGCAGTATTTT	CASRPGPADTQYF
TRBV7-9	TRBD2	17	TRBJ2-3	few	TGTGCCAGCAGCCCACGGACTAGCGGGCCCAACACAGATACGCAGTATTTT	CASSPRTSGPNTDTQYF
TRBV30	NA	13	TRBJ2-5	many	TGTGCCTGGAGTGTACTAGTTCAAGAGACCCAGTACTTC	CAWSVLVQETQYF
TRBV11-3	NA	14	TRBJ1-1	NA	TGTGCCAGCAGCTTAGTGAGTACCGACACTGAAGCTTTCTTT	CASSLVSTDTEAFF
TRBV2	NA	15	TRBJ2-2	many	TGTGCCAGCAGTGAAACTTCTGTGAACACCGGGGAGCTGTTTTTT	CASSETSVNTGELFF
TRBV5-6	NA	15	TRBJ1-1	few	TGTGCCAGCAGCTTGGGGACAGCCACTAACACTGAAGCTTTCTTT	CASSLGTATNTEAFF
TRBV10-1	NA	14	TRBJ2-1	few	TGCGCCAGCAGTGACCGCTTATCCTACAATGAGCAGTTCTTC	CASSDRLSYNEQFF
TRBV11-3	NA	15	TRBJ1-1	many	TGTGCCAGCAGCTTAGCGAGGGGCTGGAACACTGAAGCTTTCTTT	CASSLARGWNTEAFF
TRBV2	NA	16	TRBJ2-2	NA	TGTGCCAGCAGTGAAACGGACAGCTTTAACACCGGGGAGCTGTTTTTT	CASSETDSFNTGELFF
TRBV2	TRBD2	17	TRBJ2-1	many	TGTGCCAGCAGTCGCTCCTTAACTAGCGGGTCCTACAATGAGCAGTTCTTC	CASSRSLTSGSYNEQFF
TRBV2	NA	13	TRBJ2-7	many	TGTGCCAGCACTCAACCCCGGGCTGGAGAGCAGTACTTC	CASTQPRAGEQYF
TRBV11-2	NA	15	TRBJ2-3	NA	TGTGCCAGCAGCGCCGTTGGGGGTAGCACAGATACGCAGTATTTT	CASSAVGGSTDTQYF
TRBV6-2/TRBV6-3	TRBD1	17	TRBJ1-5	NA	TGTGCCAGCAGTTACTCGAACCCGACAGGGAAAAATCAGCCCCAGCATTTT	CASSYSNPTGKNQPQHF
TRBV28	NA	16	TRBJ2-3	many	TGTGCCAGCAGTTTTATTGCCTCCCCTAGCACAGATACGCAGTATTTT	CASSFIASPSTDTQYF
TRBV4-3	NA	14	TRBJ1-1	NA	TGCGCCAGCAGCCAAGATCGGGGTGCCACTGAAGCTTTCTTT	CASSQDRGATEAFF
TRBV12-3/TRBV12-4	NA	12	TRBJ2-3	many	TGTGCCAGCGTCGGGGTCACAGATACGCAGTATTTT	CASVGVTDTQYF
TRBV7-9	NA	13	TRBJ2-1	NA	TGTGCCAGCAGCTTGGGAGAAGACAATGAGCAGTTCTTC	CASSLGEDNEQFF
TRBV28	TRBD1	17	TRBJ2-4	NA	TGTGCCAGCAGCCCCCGGGACAGGGGACTAGCCAAAAACATTCAGTACTTC	CASSPRDRGLAKNIQYF
TRBV19	NA	14	TRBJ2-1	few	TGTGCCAGTAGTATAGTGGGCCCTTACAATGAGCAGTTCTTC	CASSIVGPYNEQFF
TRBV5-6	TRBD1	17	TRBJ2-1	few	TGTGCCAGCAGCTTGAGCTACGGGACAGGTATTTACAATGAGCAGTTCTTC	CASSLSYGTGIYNEQFF
TRBV10-3	NA	13	TRBJ2-7	few	TGTGCCATCAGGCAGGGAATTGGGTACGAGCAGTACTTC	CAIRQGIGYEQYF
TRBV7-9	NA	12	TRBJ2-7	NA	TGTACCAGCAGCCCTGGACCCTACGAGCAGTACTTC	CTSSPGPYEQYF
TRBV6-1	TRBD1	16	TRBJ2-2	few	TGTGCCAGCACCCTTTGGGCAGGGGGGAACACCGGGGAGCTGTTTTTT	CASTLWAGGNTGELFF
TRBV7-2	NA	14	TRBJ2-7	many	TGTGCCAGCAGCATAGCAGTAAGCTCCTACGAGCAGTACTTC	CASSIAVSSYEQYF
TRBV30	NA	13	TRBJ1-5	many	TGTGCCTGGAGTGTACGCAGCAATCAGCCCCAGCATTTT	CAWSVRSNQPQHF
TRBV10-3	NA	13	TRBJ1-2	once	TGTGCCACCCAGCCAGGGGATGACTATGGCTACACCTTC	CATQPGDDYGYTF
TRBV7-2	NA	14	TRBJ2-7	many	TGTGCCAGCAGCTCGGTATCTCGGGGCTACGAGCAGTACTTC	CASSSVSRGYEQYF
TRBV18	TRBD2	16	TRBJ2-1	many	TGTGCCAGCTCACCTCCGGGACTAGCGGGAGCATATGAGCAGTTCTTC	CASSPPGLAGAYEQFF
TRBV6-1	NA	13	TRBJ1-5	NA	TGTGCCACCCTACAGGCTAGCAATCAGCCCCAGCATTTT	CATLQASNQPQHF
TRBV2	TRBD2	12	TRBJ2-1	few	TGTGCCAGCACCGGGGGGTACAATGAGCAGTTCTTC	CASTGGYNEQFF
TRBV19	TRBD2	14	TRBJ2-7	few	TGTGCCAGCAGGATAGCGGGAGGGGTGGACGAGCAGTACTTC	CASRIAGGVDEQYF
TRBV11-2	NA	12	TRBJ2-1	many	TGTGCCAGCAGCTTTGTTTTTTTTGAGCAGTTCTTC	CASSFVFFEQFF
TRBV2	NA	13	TRBJ1-2	many	TGTGCCAGCAGCGGGACGGCCACCTATGGCTACACCTTC	CASSGTATYGYTF